This is a list of T cell receptor beta chains from one sample in a study of shared clonotypes between healthy human individuals. Method: immunoSEQ multiplex PCR; TCRdb's copy keeps in-frame clones and lacks some. Of 2 million to 2.5 million clones detected, approximately 93% appear once; the ten largest clones hold 0.39%. Sample: naive CD4+ T cells from PBMCs. These receptors came from a young man in good health. Some clones in this sample may be carry-over from other donors' samples. Both conserved end residues are part of each CDR3. D genes are given only for firm matches. A clone size is listed for some rows: how often the clone was seen (once, few, many), or a class if it is expanded.

abundance,j_gene,v_gene,d_gene,CDR3nt,CDR3aa
once,TRBJ2-7,TRBV18,.,TGTGCCAGCTCACCGGGACGCTATCTCTACGAGCAGTACTTC,CASSPGRYLYEQYF
.,TRBJ2-3,TRBV29-1,.,TGCAGCGTTGAAGATGTGGGAAGGACAGATACGCAGTATTTT,CSVEDVGRTDTQYF
.,TRBJ2-2,TRBV15,TRBD1,TGTGCCACCAGCAGAGGAGGGACAGGGACCGGGGAGCTGTTTTTT,CATSRGGTGTGELFF
.,TRBJ1-1,TRBV28,.,TGTGCCAGCAGTTTACAGGGAGGCCCTGAAGCTTTCTTT,CASSLQGGPEAFF
.,TRBJ1-1,TRBV7-9,.,TGTGCCAGCAGCTTAGTTCCGGCCCTGGGCACTGAAGCTTTCTTT,CASSLVPALGTEAFF
.,TRBJ2-7,TRBV28,TRBD2,TGTGCCAGCAGTTTTTCGGCTAGCGGGTTCTACGAGCAGTACTTC,CASSFSASGFYEQYF
.,TRBJ2-7,TRBV5-1,.,TGCGCCAGCAACCCCGGGACGGCGGGTGAGGAGCAGTACTTC,CASNPGTAGEEQYF
.,TRBJ2-7,TRBV28,TRBD2,TGTGCCAGCAGGCTTTTAGCGGGAGGGTTCCTCTACGAGCAGTACTTC,CASRLLAGGFLYEQYF
.,TRBJ2-5,TRBV6-1,.,TGTGCCAGCAGTGAAACACCACGGGGCGGCGAGACCCAGTACTTC,CASSETPRGGETQYF
.,TRBJ2-7,TRBV7-9,.,TGTGCCAGCAGCTTGTCCCCCACTTTCTACGAGCAGTACTTC,CASSLSPTFYEQYF
.,TRBJ2-3,TRBV7-6,.,TGTGCCAGCAGCCGGGGACCACTCGGGGCAGATACGCAGTATTTT,CASSRGPLGADTQYF
once,TRBJ1-1,TRBV7-3,.,TGTGCCAGCAGCTCCCTCCTCCGGGACACTGAAGCTTTCTTT,CASSSLLRDTEAFF
.,TRBJ2-2,TRBV7-9,.,TGTGCCAGTACTATGAACACCGGGGAGCTGTTTTTT,CASTMNTGELFF
once,TRBJ2-3,TRBV2,.,TGTGCCAGCAGTGAAGTGCGGACAGGCACAGATACGCAGTATTTT,CASSEVRTGTDTQYF
few,TRBJ1-5,TRBV10-3,TRBD1,TGTGCCATCAGTGAAGCGGGACAGGGGGCACAGCCCCAGCATTTT,CAISEAGQGAQPQHF
.,TRBJ1-2,TRBV28,.,TGTGCCAGCAGTTTGGTCGGGGGGCCTTCTGGCTACACCTTC,CASSLVGGPSGYTF
.,TRBJ1-2,TRBV18,.,TGTGCCAGCTCACCACCGTCAGGGAACGACTATGGCTACACCTTC,CASSPPSGNDYGYTF
.,TRBJ2-1,TRBV10-3,TRBD2,TGTGCCACCAGACTAGCGCCAAGCTCCTACAATGAGCAGTTCTTC,CATRLAPSSYNEQFF
.,TRBJ2-3,TRBV5-4,.,TGTGCCAGCAGCCGAGGATGGGATTTTACAGATACGCAGTATTTT,CASSRGWDFTDTQYF
.,TRBJ2-1,TRBV5-1,.,TGCGCCAGCAGCTTGGGAGTAGCACGCAATGAGCAGTTCTTC,CASSLGVARNEQFF
.,TRBJ1-2,TRBV18,.,TGTGCCAGCTCACCACGCACAGACGCTGGCTACACCTTC,CASSPRTDAGYTF
.,TRBJ1-2,TRBV2,TRBD1,TGTGCCAGCAGTGAGGCGGACAGGAAAACCTATGGCTACACCTTC,CASSEADRKTYGYTF
.,TRBJ2-3,TRBV5-1,TRBD2,TGCGCCAGCAGCTTGGAGGTGACTAGCGGTTGGGATACGCAGTATTTT,CASSLEVTSGWDTQYF
.,TRBJ2-1,TRBV2,.,TGTGCCAGCAGTGTGGTCAGGAACAATGAGCAGTTCTTC,CASSVVRNNEQFF
.,TRBJ2-5,TRBV2,TRBD1,TGTGCCAGCGGACAGGGGTGGGAGACCCAGTACTTC,CASGQGWETQYF
.,TRBJ2-2,TRBV2,TRBD2,TGTGCCAGCGGGCTAGCGGCGAACACCGGGGAGCTGTTTTTT,CASGLAANTGELFF
.,TRBJ2-5,TRBV7-2,TRBD2,TGTGCCAGCAGCTTAGGGCAGGGAGGGCAAGAGACCCAGTACTTC,CASSLGQGGQETQYF
.,TRBJ1-1,TRBV7-2,.,TGTGCCAGCAGCTTAAGGCTTATGAACACTGAAGCTTTCTTT,CASSLRLMNTEAFF
.,TRBJ2-3,TRBV5-4,.,TGTGCCAGCAGTTCCAAGCGGACTAGCACAGATACGCAGTATTTT,CASSSKRTSTDTQYF
once,TRBJ2-5,TRBV30,TRBD1,TGTGCCTGGAGCACAGGGACAGGCCTTCAAGAGACCCAGTACTTC,CAWSTGTGLQETQYF
.,TRBJ2-2,TRBV7-3,TRBD2,TGTGCCAGCAGCTTACGAAGGGGAGGGGCCGGGGAGCTGTTTTTT,CASSLRRGGAGELFF
.,TRBJ1-3,TRBV18,.,TGTGCCAGCTCACCAAAAGAGGGAAACACCATATATTTT,CASSPKEGNTIYF
.,TRBJ1-5,TRBV11-3,.,TGTGCCAGCAGCTTACTCGGGCAGGGAGTGGGTCAGCCCCAGCATTTT,CASSLLGQGVGQPQHF
.,TRBJ2-7,TRBV2,TRBD2,TGTGCCAGGGAAAGACTAGCTTATGCCTACGAGCAGTACTTC,CARERLAYAYEQYF
.,TRBJ1-1,TRBV5-4,.,TGTGCCAGCAGCCTCGGACGGAGGAACACTGAAGCTTTCTTT,CASSLGRRNTEAFF
.,TRBJ1-2,TRBV28,.,TGTGCCAGCAGGTGGGGACCTCCAGACCCCTACGGCTACACCTTC,CASRWGPPDPYGYTF
.,TRBJ2-4,TRBV7-2,.,TGTGCCAGCAGAGCAGGAGGGAACATTCAGTACTTC,CASRAGGNIQYF
.,TRBJ2-1,TRBV14,.,TGTGCCAGCAGGGATTGGGGTGAGCAGTTCTTC,CASRDWGEQFF
few,TRBJ1-1,TRBV5-4,.,TGTGCCAGCAGCTCAGGGAACACTGAAGCTTTCTTT,CASSSGNTEAFF
.,TRBJ1-2,TRBV7-8,.,TGTGCCAGCAGCGGATGGGGGTCTAACTATGGCTACACCTTC,CASSGWGSNYGYTF
.,TRBJ2-5,TRBV11-2,.,TGTGCCAGCAGCTTAAGGCATAGGACAGAACAAGAGACCCAGTACTTC,CASSLRHRTEQETQYF
.,TRBJ1-4,TRBV6-5,TRBD1,TGTGCCAGCAGAGGGACAGCAAATGAAAAACTGTTTTTT,CASRGTANEKLFF
.,TRBJ1-5,TRBV5-1,.,TGCGCCAGCAGCGACGGGCCGAGCAATCAGCCCCAGCATTTT,CASSDGPSNQPQHF
.,TRBJ2-7,TRBV9,.,TGTGCCAGCAGCCCAGGCGTAGGACCACCCTACGAGCAGTACTTC,CASSPGVGPPYEQYF
.,TRBJ2-6,TRBV28,.,TGTGCCAGCAGTTTACTCGCGGATCCCTCTGGGGCCAACGTCCTGACTTTC,CASSLLADPSGANVLTF
.,TRBJ1-1,TRBV29-1,TRBD1,TGCAGCGTTGACGCCAGGGGGCTAACTGAAGCTTTCTTT,CSVDARGLTEAFF
.,TRBJ1-5,TRBV28,.,TGTGCCAGCAGTTTTCTACAGTATAGCAATCAGCCCCAGCATTTT,CASSFLQYSNQPQHF
.,TRBJ2-7,TRBV9,TRBD2,TGTGCCAGCAGCCCCCGTTCGGCCACTAGCGGGAGGTCCGAGCAGTACTTC,CASSPRSATSGRSEQYF
.,TRBJ2-3,TRBV7-2,.,TGTGCCAGCAGCGGACGGAGCGGTAGCACAGATACGCAGTATTTT,CASSGRSGSTDTQYF
.,TRBJ2-3,TRBV11-2,.,TGTGCCAGCAGCTTACGACAGGGACTCACAGATACGCAGTATTTT,CASSLRQGLTDTQYF